This T cell receptor beta chain was captured by sequencing in a study of cytomegalovirus exposure and HLA in healthy donors. Regarding the study as a whole: The listing of about 150 TCR beta chains classed them as cytomegalovirus-associated. In vitro assays verified that a few CMV-associated chains recognized CMV antigens specifically.

Between the trimmed V and J ends, which lost 4 bases and 8 bases, there was a span of 12 bases. The CDR3 has 13 residues. CDR1 and CDR2 (germline): SEHNR, FQNEAQ (reference sequence). With respect to this clone: The target antigen is unknown.

The donors were members of the validation cohort, which comprised 120 subjects and was separate from the first cohort of roughly 700 subjects. Only in-frame clones appear in the TCRdb table, and some are missing; sequencing was by immunoSEQ multiplex PCR. The data hold approximately 76,000 clones, with roughly 94% observed a single time. This receptor was obtained from a woman younger than 35 in good health and CMV-seronegative. V and J are TRBV7-9 and TRBJ2-1; possibly TRBD1 for D (6 bases). Sequences were obtained from PBMCs. This chain's CDR3 is CASSSRGGDEQFF. Here the CDR3 DNA reads TGTGCCAGCAGCTCCAGGGGTGGGGATGAGCAGTTCTTC.